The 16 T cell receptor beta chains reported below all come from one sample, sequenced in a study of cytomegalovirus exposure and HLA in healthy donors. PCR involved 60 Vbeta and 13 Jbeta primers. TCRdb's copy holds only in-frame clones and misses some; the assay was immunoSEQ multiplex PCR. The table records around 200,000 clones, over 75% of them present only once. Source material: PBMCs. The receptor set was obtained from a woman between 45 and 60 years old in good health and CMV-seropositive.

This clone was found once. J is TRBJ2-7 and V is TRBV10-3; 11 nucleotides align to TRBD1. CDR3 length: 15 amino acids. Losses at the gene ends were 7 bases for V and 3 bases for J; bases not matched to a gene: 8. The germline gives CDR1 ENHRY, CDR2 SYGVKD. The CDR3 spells CAITPGQGAFYEQYF. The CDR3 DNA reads TGTGCCATCACACCCGGACAGGGGGCGTTCTACGAGCAGTACTTC.

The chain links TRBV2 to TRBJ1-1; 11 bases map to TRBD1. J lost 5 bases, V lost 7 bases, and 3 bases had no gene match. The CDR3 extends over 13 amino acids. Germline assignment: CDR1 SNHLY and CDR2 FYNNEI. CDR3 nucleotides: TGTGCCAGCACCGGACAGGGGGCTACTGAAGCTTTCTTT. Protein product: CASTGQGATEAFF.

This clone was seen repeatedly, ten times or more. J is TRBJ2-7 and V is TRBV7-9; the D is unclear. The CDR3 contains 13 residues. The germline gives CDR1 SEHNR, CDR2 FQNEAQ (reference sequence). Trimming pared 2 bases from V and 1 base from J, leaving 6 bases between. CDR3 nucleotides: TGTGCCAGCAGCTTACACAGATCCTACGAGCAGTACTTC. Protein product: CASSLHRSYEQYF.

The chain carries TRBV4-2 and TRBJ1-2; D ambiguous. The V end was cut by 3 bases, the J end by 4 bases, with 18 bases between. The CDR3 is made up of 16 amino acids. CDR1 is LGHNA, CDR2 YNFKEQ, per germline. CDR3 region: CASSHVSSMLGYGYTF. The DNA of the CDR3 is TGTGCCAGCAGCCACGTCTCTTCCATGCTAGGCTATGGCTACACCTTC.

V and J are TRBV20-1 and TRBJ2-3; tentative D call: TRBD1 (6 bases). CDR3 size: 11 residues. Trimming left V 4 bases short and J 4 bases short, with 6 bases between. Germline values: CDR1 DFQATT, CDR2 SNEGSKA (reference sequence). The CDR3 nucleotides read TGCAGTGCTAAGGGGGCAGATACGCAGTATTTT. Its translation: CSAKGADTQYF.

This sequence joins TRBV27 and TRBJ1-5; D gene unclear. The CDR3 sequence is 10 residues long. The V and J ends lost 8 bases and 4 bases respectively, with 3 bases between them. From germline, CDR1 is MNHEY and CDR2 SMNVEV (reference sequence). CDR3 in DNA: TGTGCCAGCCTAAATCAGCCCCAGCATTTT. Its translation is CASLNQPQHF.

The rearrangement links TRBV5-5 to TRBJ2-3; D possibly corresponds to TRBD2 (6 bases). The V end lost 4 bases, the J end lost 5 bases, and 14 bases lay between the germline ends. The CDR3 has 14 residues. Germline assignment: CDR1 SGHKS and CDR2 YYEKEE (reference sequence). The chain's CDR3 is CASSPPGVGDTQYF. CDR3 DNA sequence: TGTGCCAGCAGCCCCCCGGGAGTTGGAGATACGCAGTATTTT.

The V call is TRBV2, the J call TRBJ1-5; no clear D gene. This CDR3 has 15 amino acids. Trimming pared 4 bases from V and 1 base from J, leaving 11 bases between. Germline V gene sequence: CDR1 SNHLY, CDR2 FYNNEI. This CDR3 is CASSVEGTSNQPQHF. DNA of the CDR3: TGTGCCAGCAGTGTGGAGGGAACGAGCAATCAGCCCCAGCATTTT.

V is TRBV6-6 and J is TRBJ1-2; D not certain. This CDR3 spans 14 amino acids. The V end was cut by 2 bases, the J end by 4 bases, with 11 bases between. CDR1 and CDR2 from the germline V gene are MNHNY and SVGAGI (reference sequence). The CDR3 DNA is TGTGCCAGCAGTTACGTTCTAGACTCCTATGGCTACACCTTC. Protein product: CASSYVLDSYGYTF.

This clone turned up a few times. The CDR3 spells CASRLPGQPQHF. CDR3 coding DNA: TGTGCCAGCAGATTACCCGGTCAGCCCCAGCATTTT. The V call is TRBV7-6, the J call TRBJ1-5, with D unclear. Per germline, CDR1 SGHVS and CDR2 FNYEAQ. The CDR3 is 12 amino acids. V was pared by 6 bases and J by 6 bases, with 9 bases between.

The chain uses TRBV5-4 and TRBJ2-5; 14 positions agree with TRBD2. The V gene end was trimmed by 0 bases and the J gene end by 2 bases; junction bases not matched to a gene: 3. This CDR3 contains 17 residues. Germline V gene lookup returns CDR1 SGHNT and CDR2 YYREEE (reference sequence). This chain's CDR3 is CASSLVGLAGGQETQYF. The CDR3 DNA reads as TGTGCCAGCAGCTTGGTCGGACTAGCGGGGGGACAAGAGACCCAGTACTTC.

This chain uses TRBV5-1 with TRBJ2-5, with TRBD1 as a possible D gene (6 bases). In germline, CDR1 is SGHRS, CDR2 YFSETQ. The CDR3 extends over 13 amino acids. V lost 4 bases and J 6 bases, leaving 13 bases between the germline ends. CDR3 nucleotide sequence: TGCGCCAGCAGCCCCCTACAGGGAAAGACCCAGTACTTC. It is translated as CASSPLQGKTQYF.

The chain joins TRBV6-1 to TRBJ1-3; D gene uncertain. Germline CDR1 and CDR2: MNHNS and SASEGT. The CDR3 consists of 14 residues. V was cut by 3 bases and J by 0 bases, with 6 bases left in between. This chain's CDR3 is CASSDRFSGNTIYF. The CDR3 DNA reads TGTGCCAGCAGTGACAGATTCTCTGGAAACACCATATATTTT.

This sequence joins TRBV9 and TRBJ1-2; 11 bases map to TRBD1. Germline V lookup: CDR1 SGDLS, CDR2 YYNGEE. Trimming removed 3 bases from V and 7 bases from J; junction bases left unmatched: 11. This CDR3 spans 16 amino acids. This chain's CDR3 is CASSDEGTGGGIGYTF. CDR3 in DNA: TGTGCCAGCAGCGACGAAGGGACAGGGGGGGGAATTGGCTACACCTTC. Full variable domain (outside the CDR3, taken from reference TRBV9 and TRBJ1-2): DSGVTQTPKHLITATGQRVTLRCSPRSGDLSVYWYQQSLDQGLQFLIQYYNGEERAKGNILERFSAQQFPDLHSELNLSSLELGDSALYFCASSDEGTGGGIGYTFGSGTRLTVV.

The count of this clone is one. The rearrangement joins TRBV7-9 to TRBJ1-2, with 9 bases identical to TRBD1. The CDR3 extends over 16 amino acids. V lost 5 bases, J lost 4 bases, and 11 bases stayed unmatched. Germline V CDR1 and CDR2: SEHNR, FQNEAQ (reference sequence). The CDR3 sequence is CASSRRETGGVYGYTF. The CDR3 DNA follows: TGTGCCAGCAGCCGTCGAGAAACAGGGGGCGTCTATGGCTACACCTTC.

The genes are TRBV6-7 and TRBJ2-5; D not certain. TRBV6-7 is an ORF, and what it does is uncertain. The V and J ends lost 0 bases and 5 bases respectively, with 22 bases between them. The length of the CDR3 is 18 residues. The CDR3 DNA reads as TGTGCCAGCAGTTACTCGAATGCTTTACAGATCTCCCCGGAGACCCAGTACTTC. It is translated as CASSYSNALQISPETQYF.